This TCR beta chain stems from a study of CD8 T cells in Susac syndrome. RNA in amounts of roughly 0.5 to 1 ug was reverse transcribed with random hexamers. In TCRdb, the immunoSEQ multiplex PCR reads were re-called with MiXCR into one record per CDR3 protein. Of just over 150,000 distinct CDR3 sequences listed, less than 97% were seen once; the top ten hold roughly 0.15%. V dropped 4 bases and J dropped 4; count of bases not matched to a gene: 17. This CDR3 contains 20 residues. In germline, CDR1 is SGHAT, CDR2 FQDESV (reference sequence). The source material was CD8+ T cells from PBMCs. This chain joins TRBV11-1 and TRBJ2-3; 13 positions match TRBD2. This clonotype was obtained from a human donor with multiple sclerosis. The CDR3 loop reads CASSSLTSGGYYSVSDTQYF. The CDR3 nucleotides are TGTGCCAGCAGCTCCCTGACTAGCGGGGGGTACTACTCGGTCTCAGATACGCAGTATTTT.